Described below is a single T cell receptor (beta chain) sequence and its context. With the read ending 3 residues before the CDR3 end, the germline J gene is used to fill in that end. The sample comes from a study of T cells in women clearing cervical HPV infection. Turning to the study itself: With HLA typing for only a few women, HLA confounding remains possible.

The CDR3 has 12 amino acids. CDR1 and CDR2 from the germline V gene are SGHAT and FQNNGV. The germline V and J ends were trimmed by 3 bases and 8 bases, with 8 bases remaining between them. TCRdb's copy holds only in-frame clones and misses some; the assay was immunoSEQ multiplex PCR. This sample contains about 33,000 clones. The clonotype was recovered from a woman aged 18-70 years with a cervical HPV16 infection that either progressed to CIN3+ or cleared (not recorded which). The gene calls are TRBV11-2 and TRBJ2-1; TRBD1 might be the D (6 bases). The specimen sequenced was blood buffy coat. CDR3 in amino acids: CASSFRGYEQFF. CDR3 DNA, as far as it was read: TGTGCCAGCAGCTTCAGGGGATATGAG.